This is a list of T cell receptor beta chains from one sample in a study of chemoradiotherapy in HPV16-positive cancers. Produced via immunoSEQ multiplex PCR; TCRdb's table is partial and in-frame only. The sample holds 10,000 to 15,000 clones, approximately 73% seen once. This sample was gathered from a patient who underwent chemoradiotherapy. The receptors were sampled from a human donor with HPV-associated anogenital cancer. CDR3s include the opening cysteine and the closing phenylalanine or tryptophan. Each record gives: V gene, CDR3 protein.

TRBV5-1 | CASSLTGTSSYEQYF
TRBV2 | CASSRQGLDGYTF
TRBV4-1 | CASSQDPAGGLDGYTF
TRBV5-1 | CASSLDPGVGANVLTF
TRBV10-3 | CAISVVGQLTDNEQFF
TRBV2 | CASSDGLVRVNEQFF
TRBV2 | CASNPLSYEQYF
TRBV6-4 | CASTDREIGLSTDTQYF
TRBV18 | CASSRPSQGPQNTGELFF
TRBV6-5 | CASKGGPFLQPQHF
TRBV7-2 | CASSLVGGISGNTIYF
TRBV9 | CASSVIGLAGGRDTQYF
TRBV9 | CASSAGGQGRDSPLHF
TRBV5-1 | CASSLSGTGDSEAFF
TRBV9 | CASSVPTGSGANVLTF
TRBV11-2 | CASSLDGGGTEQFF
TRBV7-2 | CASSLLGSGNTIYF
TRBV7-9 | CASSSQAVANEKLFF
TRBV14 | CASSHGTVRSETQYF
TRBV27 | CASSFSWGSTEAFF
TRBV2 | CASSTSSGNTIYF
TRBV5-1 | CASSLEGDSYEQYF
TRBV30 | CAWSDTYGYTF
TRBV7-9 | CASSLVLFPLEQYF
TRBV5-1 | CASSPQDGEKYGYTF
TRBV30 | CAWSVLRGLSALHF
TRBV9 | CASSGLAGGPYNEQFF
TRBV5-1 | CASRRGDNNEQFF
TRBV19 | CASSITSGGADTQYF
TRBV2 | CASSALGGPQETQYF
TRBV19 | CASSSSGGTYNEQFF
TRBV30 | CAWGLAGSGANVLTF
TRBV9 | CASSPRLAGATGELFF
TRBV7-8 | CASSLAPAGGVETQYF
TRBV29-1 | CSVGLVGTEAFF
TRBV5-6 | CASSLVNSGNTIYF
TRBV11-2 | CASSLMAGGPSDTQYF
TRBV30 | CAWAQPNTEAFF
TRBV4-3 | CASSQDAGAYGANVLTF
TRBV5-4 | CASSLVPGREETQYF
TRBV10-3 | CAISSDSPYEQYF
TRBV7-9 | CASSFVAAEAFF
TRBV5-1 | CASKGSRTGNTEAFF
TRBV19 | CASSIAGSPYEQYF
TRBV4-3 | CASSRDRGYEQYF
TRBV10-3 | CAIGVNEQFF
TRBV2 | CACTGTGGAGTEAFF
TRBV6-5 | CASTRGGGREKLFF